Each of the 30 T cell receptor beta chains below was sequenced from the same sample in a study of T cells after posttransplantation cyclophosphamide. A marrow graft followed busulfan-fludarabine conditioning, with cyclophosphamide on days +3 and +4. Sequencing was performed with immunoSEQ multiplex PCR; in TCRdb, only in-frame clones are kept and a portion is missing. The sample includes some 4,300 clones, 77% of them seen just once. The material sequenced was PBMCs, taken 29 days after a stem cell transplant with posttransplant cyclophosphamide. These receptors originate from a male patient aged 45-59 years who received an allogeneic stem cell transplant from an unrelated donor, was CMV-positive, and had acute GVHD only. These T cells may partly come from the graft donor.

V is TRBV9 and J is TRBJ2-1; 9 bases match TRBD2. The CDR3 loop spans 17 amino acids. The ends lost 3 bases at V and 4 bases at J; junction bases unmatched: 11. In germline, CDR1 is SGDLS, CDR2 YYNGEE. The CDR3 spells CASSAVPGLAGYNEQFF. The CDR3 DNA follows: TGTGCCAGCAGCGCCGTTCCGGGACTAGCAGGTTACAATGAGCAGTTCTTC.

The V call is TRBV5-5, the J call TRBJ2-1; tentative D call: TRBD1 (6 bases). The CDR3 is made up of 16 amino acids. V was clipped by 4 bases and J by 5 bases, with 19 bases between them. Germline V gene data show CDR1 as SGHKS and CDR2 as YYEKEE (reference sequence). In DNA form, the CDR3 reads TGTGCCAGCAGCCAAGATCTGACAGGCTTTAACAATGAGCAGTTCTTC. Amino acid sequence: CASSQDLTGFNNEQFF.

CDR3 in DNA: TGTGCCAGCAGCTTGAGCGGGAGGGGGTACGAGCAGTACTTC. As protein: CASSLSGRGYEQYF. V usage is TRBV27 and J usage is TRBJ2-7; 10 bases map to TRBD2. CDR1 is MNHEY, CDR2 SMNVEV, per germline (reference sequence). This CDR3 is 14 amino acids long. V was pared by 6 bases and J by 4 bases, with 6 bases of the junction left unmatched.

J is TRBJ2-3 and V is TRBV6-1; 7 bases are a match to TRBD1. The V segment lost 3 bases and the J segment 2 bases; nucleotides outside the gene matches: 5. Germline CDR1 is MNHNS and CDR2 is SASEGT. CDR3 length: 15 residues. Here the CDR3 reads CASSDVGGPTDTQYF. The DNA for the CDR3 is TGTGCCAGCAGTGATGTAGGGGGCCCCACAGATACGCAGTATTTT.

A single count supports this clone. The CDR3 sequence: CASSVGTSFSSYEQYF. CDR3 DNA: TGTGCCAGCAGCGTTGGGACTAGCTTTAGCTCCTACGAGCAGTACTTC. V and J are TRBV9 and TRBJ2-7, with 9 bases identical to TRBD2. Germline CDR1 reads SGDLS; CDR2 reads YYNGEE. With 2 bases clipped from V and 0 bases from J, the junction kept 6 bases outside the gene matches. The CDR3 runs 16 residues.

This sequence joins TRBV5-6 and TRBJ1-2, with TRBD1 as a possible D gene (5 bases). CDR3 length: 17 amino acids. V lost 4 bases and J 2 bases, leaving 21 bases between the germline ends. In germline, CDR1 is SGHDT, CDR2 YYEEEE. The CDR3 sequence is CASSMGVAGKANYGYTF. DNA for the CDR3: TGTGCCAGCAGCATGGGGGTGGCAGGGAAGGCGAACTATGGCTACACCTTC. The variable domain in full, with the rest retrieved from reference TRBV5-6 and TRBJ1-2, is DAGVTQSPTHLIKTRGQQVTLRCSPKSGHDTVSWYQQALGQGPQFIFQYYEEEERQRGNFPDRFSGHQFPNYSSELNVNALLLGDSALYLCASSMGVAGKANYGYTFGSGTRLTVV.

CDR3 sequence reads: CASSGGLAGVYEQYF. In DNA, the CDR3 is TGTGCCAGCAGTGGGGGACTAGCGGGGGTGTACGAGCAGTACTTC. V gene TRBV2 combines with J gene TRBJ2-7; 14 nucleotides match TRBD2. V was clipped by 4 bases and J by 4 bases; unmatched bases: 3. Germline loops: CDR1 SNHLY, CDR2 FYNNEI. The CDR3 has 15 residues.

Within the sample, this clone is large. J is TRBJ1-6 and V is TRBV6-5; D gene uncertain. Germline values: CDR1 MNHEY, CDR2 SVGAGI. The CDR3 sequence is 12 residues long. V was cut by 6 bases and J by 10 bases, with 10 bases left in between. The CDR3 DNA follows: TGTGCCAGCAGGTCTGGCAGGTCACCCCTCCACTTT. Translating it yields CASRSGRSPLHF.

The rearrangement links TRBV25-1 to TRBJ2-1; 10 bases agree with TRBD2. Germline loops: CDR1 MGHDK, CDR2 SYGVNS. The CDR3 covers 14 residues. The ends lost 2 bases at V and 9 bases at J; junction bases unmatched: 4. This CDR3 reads CASSELAGVSEQFF. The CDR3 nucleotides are TGTGCCAGCAGTGAACTAGCGGGAGTGAGTGAGCAGTTCTTC.

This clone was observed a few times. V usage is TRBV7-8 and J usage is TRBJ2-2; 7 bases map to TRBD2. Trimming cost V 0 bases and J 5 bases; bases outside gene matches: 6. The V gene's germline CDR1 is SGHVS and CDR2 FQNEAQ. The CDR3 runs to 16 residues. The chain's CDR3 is CASSLAGGRTTGELFF. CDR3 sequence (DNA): TGTGCCAGCAGCTTAGCGGGGGGGAGAACGACCGGGGAGCTGTTTTTT.

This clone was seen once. CDR3 amino acids: CASSPLTGGGEQFF. The CDR3 bases are TGTGCCAGCAGCCCATTGACAGGGGGGGGTGAGCAGTTCTTC. The rearrangement joins TRBV11-2 to TRBJ2-1; 9 bases are shared with TRBD1. Germline CDR1 SGHAT, CDR2 FQNNGV. This CDR3 has 14 residues. After removal of 5 bases from V and 9 bases from J, the junction contained 8 bases not matched to a gene.

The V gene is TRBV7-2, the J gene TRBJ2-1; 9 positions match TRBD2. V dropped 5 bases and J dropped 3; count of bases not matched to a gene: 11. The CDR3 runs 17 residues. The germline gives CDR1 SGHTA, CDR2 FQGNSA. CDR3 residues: CASSPRWREGNYNEQFF. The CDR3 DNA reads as TGTGCCAGCAGCCCCCGATGGCGGGAGGGCAACTACAATGAGCAGTTCTTC. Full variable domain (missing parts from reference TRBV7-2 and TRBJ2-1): GAGVSQSPSNKVTEKGKDVELRCDPISGHTALYWYRQSLGQGLEFLIYFQGNSAPDKSGLPSDRFSAERTGGSVSTLTIQRTQQEDSAVYLCASSPRWREGNYNEQFFGPGTRLTVL.

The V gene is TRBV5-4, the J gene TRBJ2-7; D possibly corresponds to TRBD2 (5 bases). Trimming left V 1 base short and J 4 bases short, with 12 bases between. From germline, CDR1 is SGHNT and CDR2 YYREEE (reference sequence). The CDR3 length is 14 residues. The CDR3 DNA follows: TGTGCCAGCAGCTTGAGCCGGAGGCGGTACGAGCAGTACTTC. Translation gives CASSLSRRRYEQYF.

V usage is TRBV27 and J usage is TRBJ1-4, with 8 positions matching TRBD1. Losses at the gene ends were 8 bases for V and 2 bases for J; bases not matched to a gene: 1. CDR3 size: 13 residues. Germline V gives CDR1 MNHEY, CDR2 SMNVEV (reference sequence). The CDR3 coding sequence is TGTGCCAGCCGGACAGGGACTAATGAAAAACTGTTTTTT. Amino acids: CASRTGTNEKLFF.

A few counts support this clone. The CDR3 loop is CSVENYSGDNNEQFF. CDR3 DNA sequence: TGCAGCGTCGAAAATTATAGCGGGGATAACAATGAGCAGTTCTTC. This sequence joins TRBV29-1 and TRBJ2-1, with 8 nucleotides matching TRBD2. Germline V gene lookup returns CDR1 SQVTM and CDR2 ANQGSEA. The CDR3 runs 15 residues. J gave up 5 bases and V 6 bases, and 12 bases lay outside the gene matches.

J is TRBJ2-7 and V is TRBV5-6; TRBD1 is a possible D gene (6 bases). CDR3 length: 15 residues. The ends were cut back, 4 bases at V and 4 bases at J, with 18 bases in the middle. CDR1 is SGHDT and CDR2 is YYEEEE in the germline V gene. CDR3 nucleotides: TGTGCCAGCAGCCATTTGACAGGTGGAAGTTACGAGCAGTACTTC. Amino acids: CASSHLTGGSYEQYF.

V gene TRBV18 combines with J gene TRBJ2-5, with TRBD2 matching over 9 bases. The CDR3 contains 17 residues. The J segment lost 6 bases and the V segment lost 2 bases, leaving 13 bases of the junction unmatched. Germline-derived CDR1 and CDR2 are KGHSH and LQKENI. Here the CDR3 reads CASSPFTSSGTLKTQYF. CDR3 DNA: TGTGCCAGCTCACCATTCACTTCTAGCGGGACGTTAAAGACCCAGTACTTC.

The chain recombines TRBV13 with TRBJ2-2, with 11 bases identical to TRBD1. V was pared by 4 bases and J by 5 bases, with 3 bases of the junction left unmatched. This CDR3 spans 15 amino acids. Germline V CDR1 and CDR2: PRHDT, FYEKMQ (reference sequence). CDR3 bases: TGTGCCAGCAGCTCGGACAGGGGGCAGACCGGGGAGCTGTTTTTT. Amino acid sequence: CASSSDRGQTGELFF.

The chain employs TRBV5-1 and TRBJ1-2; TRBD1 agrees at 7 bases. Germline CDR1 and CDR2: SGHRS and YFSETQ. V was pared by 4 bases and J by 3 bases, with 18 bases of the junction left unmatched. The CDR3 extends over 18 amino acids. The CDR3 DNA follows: TGCGCCAGCAGCCTGGCCGGGACAGAATTTGTCGTAGACTATGGCTACACCTTC. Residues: CASSLAGTEFVVDYGYTF.

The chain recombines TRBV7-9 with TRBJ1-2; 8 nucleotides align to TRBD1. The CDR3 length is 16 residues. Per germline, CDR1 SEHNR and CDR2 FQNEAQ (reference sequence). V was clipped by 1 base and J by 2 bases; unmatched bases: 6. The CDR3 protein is CASSLVPDRANYGYTF. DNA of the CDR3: TGTGCCAGCAGCTTAGTCCCGGACAGGGCCAACTATGGCTACACCTTC.

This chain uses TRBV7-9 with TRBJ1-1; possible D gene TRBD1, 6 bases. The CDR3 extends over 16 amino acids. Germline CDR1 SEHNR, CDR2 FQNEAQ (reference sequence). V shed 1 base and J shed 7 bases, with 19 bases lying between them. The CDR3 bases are TGTGCCAGCAGCTTAGGGGGGCTGGCAGGGCTCAATGAAGCTTTCTTT. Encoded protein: CASSLGGLAGLNEAFF.

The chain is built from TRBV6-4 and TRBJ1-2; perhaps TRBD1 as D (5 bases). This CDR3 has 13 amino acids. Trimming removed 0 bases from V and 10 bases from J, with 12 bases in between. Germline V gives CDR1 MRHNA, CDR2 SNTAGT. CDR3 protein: CASSDSNRIVYTF. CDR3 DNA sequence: TGTGCCAGCAGTGACTCGAACAGGATCGTCTACACCTTC.

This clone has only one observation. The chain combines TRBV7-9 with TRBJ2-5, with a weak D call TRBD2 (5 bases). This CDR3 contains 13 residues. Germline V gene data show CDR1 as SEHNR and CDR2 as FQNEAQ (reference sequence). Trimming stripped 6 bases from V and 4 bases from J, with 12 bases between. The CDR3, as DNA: TGTGCCAGCAGACTTCTCGCGGGAGAGACCCAGTACTTC. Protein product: CASRLLAGETQYF.

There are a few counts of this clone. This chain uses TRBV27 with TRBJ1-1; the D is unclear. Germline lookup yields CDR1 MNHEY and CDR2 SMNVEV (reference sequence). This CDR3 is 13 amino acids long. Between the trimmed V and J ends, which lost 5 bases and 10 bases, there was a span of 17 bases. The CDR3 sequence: CASSPSGFRAAFF. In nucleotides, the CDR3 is TGTGCCAGCAGTCCTTCAGGATTCCGAGCAGCTTTCTTT.

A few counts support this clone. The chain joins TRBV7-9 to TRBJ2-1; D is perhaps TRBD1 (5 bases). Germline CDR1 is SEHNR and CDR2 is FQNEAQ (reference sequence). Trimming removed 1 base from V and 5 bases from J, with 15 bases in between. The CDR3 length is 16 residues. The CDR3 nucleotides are TGTGCCAGCAGCTTAGTGGGGCACAAACCTGACAATGAGCAGTTCTTC. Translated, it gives CASSLVGHKPDNEQFF.

The CDR3 sequence is CASSRGLAGDTDTQYF. CDR3 bases: TGTGCCAGCAGCCGGGGACTAGCGGGGGACACAGATACGCAGTATTTT. The chain joins TRBV7-8 to TRBJ2-3; 14 nucleotides line up with TRBD2. J lost 2 bases, V lost 5 bases, and 3 bases had no gene match. Germline values: CDR1 SGHVS, CDR2 FQNEAQ. The CDR3 extends over 16 amino acids.

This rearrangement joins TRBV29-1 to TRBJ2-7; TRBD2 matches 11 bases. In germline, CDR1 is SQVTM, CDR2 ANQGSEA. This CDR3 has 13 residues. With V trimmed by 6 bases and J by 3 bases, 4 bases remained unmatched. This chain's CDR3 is CSVRTSGYYEQYF. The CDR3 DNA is TGCAGCGTACGGACTAGCGGGTACTACGAGCAGTACTTC.

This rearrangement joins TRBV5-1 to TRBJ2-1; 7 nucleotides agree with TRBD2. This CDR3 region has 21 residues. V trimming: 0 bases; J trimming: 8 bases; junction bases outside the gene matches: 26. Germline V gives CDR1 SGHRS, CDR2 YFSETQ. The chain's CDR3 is CASSLGPRGGSTIMGLDEQFF. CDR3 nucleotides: TGCGCCAGCAGCTTGGGTCCACGGGGCGGGAGTACCATTATGGGTCTGGATGAGCAGTTCTTC. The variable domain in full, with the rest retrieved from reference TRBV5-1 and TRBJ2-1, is KAGVTQTPRYLIKTRGQQVTLSCSPISGHRSVSWYQQTPGQGLQFLFEYFSETQRNKGNFPGRFSGRQFSNSRSEMNVSTLELGDSALYLCASSLGPRGGSTIMGLDEQFFGPGTRLTVL.

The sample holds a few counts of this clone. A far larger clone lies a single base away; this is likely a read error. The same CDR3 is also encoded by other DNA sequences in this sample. CDR3 nucleotides: TGTGCCAGCAGCCGCACGGCTAGCGGGGGCCCCGTAGGTGATCAGTTCTTC. Amino acid sequence: CASSRTASGGPVGDQFF. The chain combines TRBV13 with TRBJ2-1; TRBD2 matches at 10 bases. The germline gives CDR1 PRHDT, CDR2 FYEKMQ (reference sequence). The CDR3 has 17 residues. J gave up 13 bases and V 5 bases, and 20 bases lay outside the gene matches. Combining the CDR3 with reference TRBV13 and TRBJ2-1 gives the whole variable domain AAGVIQSPRHLIKEKRETATLKCYPIPRHDTVYWYQQGPGQDPQFLISFYEKMQSDKGSIPDRFSAQQFSDYHSELNMSSLELGDSALYFCASSRTASGGPVGDQFFGPGTRLTVL.

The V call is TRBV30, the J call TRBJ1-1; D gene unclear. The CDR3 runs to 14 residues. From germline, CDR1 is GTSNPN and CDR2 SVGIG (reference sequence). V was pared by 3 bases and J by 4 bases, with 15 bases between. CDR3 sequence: CAWSQTLLGTEAFF. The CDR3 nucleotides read TGTGCCTGGAGCCAGACACTCTTGGGCACTGAAGCTTTCTTT.